This TCR beta chain emerged from a study of low-dose radiotherapy and immunotherapy resistance in tumors (dated by TCRdb to the early 2020s). With respect to the entire study: In Cohort 1, each fraction delivered 0.5 Gy every 2 weeks, and the prescribed total PTV dose was 6.5 Gy. Aspirin 300 mg was taken orally once daily by patients for four cycles, starting on cycle 1 day 1. The trial did not randomize participants into treatment groups. Eight patients were included in the translational analysis: three from the first dose cohort and the first five from the second dose cohort. Intravenous cyclophosphamide at 200 mg/m2 was administered every two weeks, one day ahead of each radiation and immunotherapy administration. Patients were given nivolumab as a 240 mg flat dose every two weeks and ipilimumab at 1 mg/kg every six weeks, with both drugs delivered intravenously. For Cohort 2, the dose was 1 Gy per fraction given every two weeks, adding up to 13 Gy in total across 26 weeks.

The table lists this clonotype with many counts. The antigen it binds to is not known. No quality values exist for individual bases; no much larger clone is one base distant. This sample's time point label indicates: before trial treatment. The donors came from RACIN, which was a single-arm phase I dose-escalation trial that paired nivolumab and ipilimumab with aspirin, low-dose cyclophosphamide and low-dose radiotherapy. Patients with advanced, TIL-negative solid tumors were considered eligible. V and J lose 4 bases and 7 bases, and a span of 16 bases separates them. As encoded in the germline V gene (reference sequence), CDR1 is LGHDT while CDR2 is YNNKEL. The CDR3 contains 15 residues, cysteine and phenylalanine counted. Kept here is only the CDR3 DNA, which spans 45 bases and is read in frame from base 1. This sample was sequenced with an Illumina HiSeq 2500. To make first-strand cDNA, Superscript III was used along with a set of TRAV- and TRBV-specific primers so that both the TCRalpha and TCRbeta chains were covered. A roughly 19-cycle PCR with Phusion amplified the TCRs, pairing a constant-region primer with the adapter that was attached to the V primers. Amplification of the isolated mRNA was done with the MessageAmp II aRNA Amplification Kit, which involved a roughly 17-hour in vitro transcription at 37 degrees C. mRNA for TCR sequencing was isolated with the Dynabeads mRNA DIRECT Purification Kit. Indexed Illumina adapters were added in a second roughly 25-cycle Phusion PCR, and the resulting products were purified with AMPure XP beads. Per the original workflow: Using custom Perl scripts, TCR sequences encoding the same protein were pooled, out-of-frame sequences were removed, and the abundance of each clonotype was computed. The analysis excluded TCR sequences that were supported by just one read. Among the metrics used to describe the repertoires were Shannon entropy, Gini index, clonality, richness, and the frequency of TCRs shared between repertoires. TCRdb trimmed public reads at Q25 via fastp, called clones via MiXCR and kept in-frame beta chains. When rows share a CDR3 protein, they turn into one entry using the most common DNA and genes. The V and J calls reflect TCRdb's pipeline rather than the authors' work. The sample table lists tens of thousands of distinct CDR3 sequences, roughly 30% of them with a count of one. The ten largest clones represent approximately 10% of the sample.

The specimen comprised PBMCs, sampled before treatment. The chain couples TRBV3-1 to TRBJ2-2, with the D segment identity uncertain. The source is a female donor with ovarian cancer. The CDR3 protein sequence reads: CASSRQVEVFGELFF. DNA sequence: TGTGCCAGCAGCCGTCAGGTTGAGGTTTTCGGGGAGCTGTTTTTT.